This passage covers 2 T cell receptor beta chains from one sample sequenced in a study of identifying expanded T cells in peripheral blood. Data came from immunoSEQ multiplex PCR; TCRdb stores just in-frame clones and leaves some out. The data contain 100,000 to 150,000 clones, 86% of them singletons. The sequenced sample was blood. These receptors all come from a person aged 18 to 75 in good health.

The chain uses TRBV10-1 and TRBJ1-2; D remains unclear. In germline, CDR1 is WNHNN, CDR2 SYGVQD (reference sequence). V was pared by 6 bases and J by 0 bases, with 14 bases between. The CDR3 spans 15 residues. CDR3 sequence: CASRKDTSPNYGYTF. The CDR3 DNA follows: TGCGCCAGCAGAAAAGACACTTCCCCTAACTATGGCTACACCTTC.

The table lists this clone with a few counts. The chain carries TRBV28 and TRBJ2-1, with TRBD1 matching 9 bases. V trimming: 4 bases; J trimming: 6 bases; junction bases outside the gene matches: 13. CDR3 length: 17 amino acids. Germline V gene lookup returns CDR1 MDHEN and CDR2 SYDVKM. In DNA form, the CDR3 reads TGTGCCAGCAGTTCCCCGTTGGGGACAGGGAACATCAATGAGCAGTTCTTC. Amino acid sequence: CASSSPLGTGNINEQFF.